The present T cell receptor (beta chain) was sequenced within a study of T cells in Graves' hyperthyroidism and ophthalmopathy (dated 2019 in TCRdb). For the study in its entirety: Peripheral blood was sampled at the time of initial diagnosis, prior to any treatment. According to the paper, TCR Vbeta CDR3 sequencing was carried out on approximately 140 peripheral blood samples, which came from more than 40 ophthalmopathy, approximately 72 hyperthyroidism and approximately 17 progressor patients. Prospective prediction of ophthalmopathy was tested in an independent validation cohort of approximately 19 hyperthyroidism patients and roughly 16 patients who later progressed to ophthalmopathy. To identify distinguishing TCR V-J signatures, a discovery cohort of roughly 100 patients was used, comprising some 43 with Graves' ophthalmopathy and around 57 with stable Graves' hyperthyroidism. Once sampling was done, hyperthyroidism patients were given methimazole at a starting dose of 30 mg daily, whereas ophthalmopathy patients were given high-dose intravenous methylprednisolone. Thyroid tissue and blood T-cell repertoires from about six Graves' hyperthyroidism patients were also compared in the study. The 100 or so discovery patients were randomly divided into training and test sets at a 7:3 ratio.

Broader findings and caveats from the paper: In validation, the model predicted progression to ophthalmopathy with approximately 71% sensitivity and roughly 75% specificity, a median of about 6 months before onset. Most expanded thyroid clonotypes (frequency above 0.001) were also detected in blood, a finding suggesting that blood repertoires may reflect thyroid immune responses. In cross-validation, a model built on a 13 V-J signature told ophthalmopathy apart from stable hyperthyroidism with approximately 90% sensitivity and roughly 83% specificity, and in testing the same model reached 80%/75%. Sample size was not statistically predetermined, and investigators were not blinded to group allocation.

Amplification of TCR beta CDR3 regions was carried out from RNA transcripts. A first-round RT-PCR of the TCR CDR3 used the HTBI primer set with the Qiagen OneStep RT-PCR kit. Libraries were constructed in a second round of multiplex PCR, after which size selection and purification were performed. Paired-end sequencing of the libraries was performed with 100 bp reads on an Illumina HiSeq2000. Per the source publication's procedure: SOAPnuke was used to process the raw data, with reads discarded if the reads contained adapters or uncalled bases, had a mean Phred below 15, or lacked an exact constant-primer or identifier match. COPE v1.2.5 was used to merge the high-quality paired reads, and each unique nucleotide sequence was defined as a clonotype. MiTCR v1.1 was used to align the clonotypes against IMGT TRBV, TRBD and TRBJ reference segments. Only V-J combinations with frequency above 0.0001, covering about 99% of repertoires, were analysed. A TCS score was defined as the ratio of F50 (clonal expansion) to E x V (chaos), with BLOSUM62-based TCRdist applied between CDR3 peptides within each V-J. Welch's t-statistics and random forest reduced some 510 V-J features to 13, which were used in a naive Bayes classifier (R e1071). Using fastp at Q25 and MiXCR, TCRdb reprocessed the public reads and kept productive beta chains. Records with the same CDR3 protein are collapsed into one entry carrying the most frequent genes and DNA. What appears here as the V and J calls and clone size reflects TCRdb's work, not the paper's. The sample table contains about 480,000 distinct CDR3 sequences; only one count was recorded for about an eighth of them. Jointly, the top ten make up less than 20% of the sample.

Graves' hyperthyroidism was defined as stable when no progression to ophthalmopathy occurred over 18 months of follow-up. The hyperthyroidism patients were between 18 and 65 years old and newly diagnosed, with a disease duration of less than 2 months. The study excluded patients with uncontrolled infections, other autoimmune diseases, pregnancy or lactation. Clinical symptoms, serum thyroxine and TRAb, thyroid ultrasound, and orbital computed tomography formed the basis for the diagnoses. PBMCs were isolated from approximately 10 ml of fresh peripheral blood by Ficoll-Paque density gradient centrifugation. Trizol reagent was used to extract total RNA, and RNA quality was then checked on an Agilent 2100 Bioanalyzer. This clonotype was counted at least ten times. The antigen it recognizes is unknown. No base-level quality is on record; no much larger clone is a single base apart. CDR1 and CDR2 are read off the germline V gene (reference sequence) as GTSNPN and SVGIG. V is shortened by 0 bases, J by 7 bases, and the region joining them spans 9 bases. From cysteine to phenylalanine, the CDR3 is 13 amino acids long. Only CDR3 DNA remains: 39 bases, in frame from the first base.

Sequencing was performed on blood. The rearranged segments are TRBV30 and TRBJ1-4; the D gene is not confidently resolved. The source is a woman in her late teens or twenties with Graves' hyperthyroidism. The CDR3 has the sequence CAWSVWLTEKLFF. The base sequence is TGTGCCTGGAGTGTATGGCTAACTGAAAAACTGTTTTTT.